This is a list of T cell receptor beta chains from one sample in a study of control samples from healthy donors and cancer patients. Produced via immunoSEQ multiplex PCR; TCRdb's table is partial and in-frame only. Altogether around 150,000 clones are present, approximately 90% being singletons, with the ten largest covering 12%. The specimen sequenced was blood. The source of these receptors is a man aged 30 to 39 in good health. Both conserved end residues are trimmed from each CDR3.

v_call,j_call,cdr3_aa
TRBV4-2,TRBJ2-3,ASSQEGAGRSTDTQY
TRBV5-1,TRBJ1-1,ASSGKTGTTEAF
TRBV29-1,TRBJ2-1,SVAGGSYNEQF
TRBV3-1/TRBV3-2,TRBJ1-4,ASSQVQGSREKLF
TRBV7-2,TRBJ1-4,ASSLEDSVNEKLF
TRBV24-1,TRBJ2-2,ATSDESGTGELF
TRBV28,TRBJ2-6,ASSEMFGGANVLT
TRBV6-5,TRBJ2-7,ASSLGSAYEQY
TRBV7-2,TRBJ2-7,ASSLFPGAASSYEQY
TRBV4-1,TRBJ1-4,ASSQTGTNEKLF
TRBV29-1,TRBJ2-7,SVDTGRSYEQY
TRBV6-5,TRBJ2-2,ASFPTGLNTGELF
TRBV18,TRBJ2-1,ASSPRLAEVYNEQF
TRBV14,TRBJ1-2,ASSHFPGRDDYGYT
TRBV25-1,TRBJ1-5,ASSPGQPQH
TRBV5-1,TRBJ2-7,ASSYRDRNYEQY
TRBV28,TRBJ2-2,ASSFLSGELF
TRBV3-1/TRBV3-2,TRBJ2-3,ASRPPWSDTQY
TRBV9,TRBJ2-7,ASSVRDLAYEQY
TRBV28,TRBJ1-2,ASSSFPGTPYGYT
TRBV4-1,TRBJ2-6,ASSQGAQGVSGANVLT
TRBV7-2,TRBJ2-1,ASSLRSDDGQGIVNEQF
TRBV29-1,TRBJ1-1,SVLGQGTEAF
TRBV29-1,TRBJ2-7,SVEGLAGVPYEQY
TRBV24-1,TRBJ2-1,ATSGIPPDGKVVNEQF
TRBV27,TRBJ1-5,ASSPPGDRKPQH
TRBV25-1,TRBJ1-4,ASSVSTGLNEKLF
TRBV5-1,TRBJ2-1,ASSVGQGGNEQF
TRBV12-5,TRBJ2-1,ASGSGVLGEVQF